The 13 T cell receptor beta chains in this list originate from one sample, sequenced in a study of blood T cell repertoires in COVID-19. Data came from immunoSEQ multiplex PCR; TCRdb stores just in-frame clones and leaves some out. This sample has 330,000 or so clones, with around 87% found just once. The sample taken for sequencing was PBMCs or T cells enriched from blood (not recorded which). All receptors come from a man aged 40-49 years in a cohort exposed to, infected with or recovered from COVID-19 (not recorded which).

The CDR3 region is CARRYDRGEAFNGYTF. CDR3 bases: TGTGCCAGAAGGTACGACAGGGGCGAGGCATTTAATGGCTACACCTTC. This sequence joins TRBV5-3 and TRBJ1-2; 8 nucleotides align to TRBD1. TRBV5-3 is an ORF, and what it does is uncertain. This CDR3 contains 16 residues. The ends lost 5 bases at V and 6 bases at J; junction bases unmatched: 15.

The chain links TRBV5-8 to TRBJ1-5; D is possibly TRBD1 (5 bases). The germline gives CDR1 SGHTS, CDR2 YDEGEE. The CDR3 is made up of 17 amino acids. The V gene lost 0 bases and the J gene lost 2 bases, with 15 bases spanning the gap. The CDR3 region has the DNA TGTGCCAGCAGCTTGGGCGCATCAGGGTACGGCAATCAGCCCCAGCATTTT. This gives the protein CASSLGASGYGNQPQHF.

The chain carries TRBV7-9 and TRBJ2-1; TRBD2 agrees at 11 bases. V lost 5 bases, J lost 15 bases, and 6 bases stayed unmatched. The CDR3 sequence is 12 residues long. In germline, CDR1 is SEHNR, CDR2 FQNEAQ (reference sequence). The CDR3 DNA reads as TGTGCCAGCAGCCTAACTAGCGGGGGTCTGTTCTTC. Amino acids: CASSLTSGGLFF.

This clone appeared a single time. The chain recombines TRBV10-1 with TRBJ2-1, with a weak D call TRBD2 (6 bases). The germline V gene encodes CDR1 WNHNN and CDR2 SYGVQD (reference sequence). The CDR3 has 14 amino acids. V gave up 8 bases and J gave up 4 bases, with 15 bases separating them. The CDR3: CASSAGTAYNEQFF. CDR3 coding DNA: TGCGCCAGCTCGGCCGGGACTGCATACAATGAGCAGTTCTTC.

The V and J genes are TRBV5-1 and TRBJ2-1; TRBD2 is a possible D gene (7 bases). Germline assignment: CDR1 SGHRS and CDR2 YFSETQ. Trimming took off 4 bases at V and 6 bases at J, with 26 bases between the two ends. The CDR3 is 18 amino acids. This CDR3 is CASSPHGGATPFGNEQFF. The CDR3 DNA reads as TGCGCCAGCAGCCCTCATGGGGGGGCGACACCTTTTGGCAATGAGCAGTTCTTC. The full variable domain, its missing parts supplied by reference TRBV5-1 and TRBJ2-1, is KAGVTQTPRYLIKTRGQQVTLSCSPISGHRSVSWYQQTPGQGLQFLFEYFSETQRNKGNFPGRFSGRQFSNSRSEMNVSTLELGDSALYLCASSPHGGATPFGNEQFFGPGTRLTVL.

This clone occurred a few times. Written as DNA, the CDR3 is TGTGCCAGCAGCCCTGGGACAGCCGAAAAACTGTTTTTT. This sequence encodes CASSPGTAEKLFF. The chain is built from TRBV11-2 and TRBJ1-4; TRBD1 agrees at 7 bases. The CDR3 extends over 13 amino acids. After removal of 5 bases from V and 8 bases from J, the junction contained 5 bases not matched to a gene. The germline CDR1 and CDR2 sequences are SGHAT and FQNNGV.

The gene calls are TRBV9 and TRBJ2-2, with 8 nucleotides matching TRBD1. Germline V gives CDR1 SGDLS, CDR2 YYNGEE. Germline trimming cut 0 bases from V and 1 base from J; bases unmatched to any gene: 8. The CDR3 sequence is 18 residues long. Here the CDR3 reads CASSVDLTGTGNTGELFF. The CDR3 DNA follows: TGTGCCAGCAGCGTAGATCTCACCGGGACAGGGAACACCGGGGAGCTGTTTTTT. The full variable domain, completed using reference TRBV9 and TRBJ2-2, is DSGVTQTPKHLITATGQRVTLRCSPRSGDLSVYWYQQSLDQGLQFLIQYYNGEERAKGNILERFSAQQFPDLHSELNLSSLELGDSALYFCASSVDLTGTGNTGELFFGEGSRLTVL.

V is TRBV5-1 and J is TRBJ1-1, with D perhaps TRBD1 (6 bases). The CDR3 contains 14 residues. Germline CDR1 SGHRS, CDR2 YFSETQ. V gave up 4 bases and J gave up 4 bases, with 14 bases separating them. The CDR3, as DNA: TGCGCCAGCAGCCTACAGGGAGGGGTCACTGAAGCTTTCTTT. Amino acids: CASSLQGGVTEAFF.

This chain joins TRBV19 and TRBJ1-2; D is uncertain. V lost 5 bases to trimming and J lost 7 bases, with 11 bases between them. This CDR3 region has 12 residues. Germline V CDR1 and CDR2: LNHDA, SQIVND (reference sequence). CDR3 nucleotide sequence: TGTGCCAGTAGTGAGGACTGGGGTGGCTACACCTTC. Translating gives CASSEDWGGYTF.

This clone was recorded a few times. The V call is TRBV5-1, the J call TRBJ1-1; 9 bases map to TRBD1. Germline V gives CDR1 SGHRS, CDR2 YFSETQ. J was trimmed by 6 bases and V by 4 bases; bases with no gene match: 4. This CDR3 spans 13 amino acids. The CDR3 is CASSAQGAAEAFF. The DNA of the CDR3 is TGCGCCAGCAGCGCACAGGGGGCCGCTGAAGCTTTCTTT. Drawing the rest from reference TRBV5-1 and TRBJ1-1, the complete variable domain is KAGVTQTPRYLIKTRGQQVTLSCSPISGHRSVSWYQQTPGQGLQFLFEYFSETQRNKGNFPGRFSGRQFSNSRSEMNVSTLELGDSALYLCASSAQGAAEAFFGQGTRLTVV.

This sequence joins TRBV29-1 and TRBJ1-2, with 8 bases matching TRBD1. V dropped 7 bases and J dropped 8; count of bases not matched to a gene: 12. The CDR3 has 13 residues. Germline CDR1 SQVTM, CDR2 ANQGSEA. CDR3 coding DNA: TGCAGCGCCCTGGACAGGGTAGCCTCCGGCTACACCTTC. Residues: CSALDRVASGYTF.

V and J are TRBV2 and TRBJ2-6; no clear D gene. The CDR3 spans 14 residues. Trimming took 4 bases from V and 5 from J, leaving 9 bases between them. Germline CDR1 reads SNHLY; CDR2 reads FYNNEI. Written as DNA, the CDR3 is TGTGCCAGCAGTGCCTCGGGTCGGGCCAACGTCCTGACTTTC. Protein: CASSASGRANVLTF.

Written as DNA, the CDR3 is TGCGCCAGCAGCTGGGGACTAGCGGGATTAGAGCAGTACTTC. Protein product: CASSWGLAGLEQYF. This sequence joins TRBV5-1 and TRBJ2-7; 13 bases agree with TRBD2. This CDR3 spans 14 amino acids. Unmatched junction bases numbered 4, after V lost 3 bases and J lost 7 bases. Germline CDR1 reads SGHRS; CDR2 reads YFSETQ.